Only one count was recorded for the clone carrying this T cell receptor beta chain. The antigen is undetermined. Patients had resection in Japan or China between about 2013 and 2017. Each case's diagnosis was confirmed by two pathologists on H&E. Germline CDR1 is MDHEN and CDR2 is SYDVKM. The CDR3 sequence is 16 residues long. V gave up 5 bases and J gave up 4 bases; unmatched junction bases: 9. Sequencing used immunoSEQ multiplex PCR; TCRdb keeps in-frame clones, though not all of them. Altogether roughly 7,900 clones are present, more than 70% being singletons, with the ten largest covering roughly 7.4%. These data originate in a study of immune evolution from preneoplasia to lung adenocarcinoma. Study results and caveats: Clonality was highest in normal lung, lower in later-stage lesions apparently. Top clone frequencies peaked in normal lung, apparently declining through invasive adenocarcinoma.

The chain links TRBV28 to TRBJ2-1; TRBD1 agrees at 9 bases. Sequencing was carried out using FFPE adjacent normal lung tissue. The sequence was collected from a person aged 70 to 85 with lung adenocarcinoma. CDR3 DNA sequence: TGTGCCAGCAGTGGGACCGGGACAGGGTTGTACAATGAGCAGTTCTTC. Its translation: CASSGTGTGLYNEQFF.